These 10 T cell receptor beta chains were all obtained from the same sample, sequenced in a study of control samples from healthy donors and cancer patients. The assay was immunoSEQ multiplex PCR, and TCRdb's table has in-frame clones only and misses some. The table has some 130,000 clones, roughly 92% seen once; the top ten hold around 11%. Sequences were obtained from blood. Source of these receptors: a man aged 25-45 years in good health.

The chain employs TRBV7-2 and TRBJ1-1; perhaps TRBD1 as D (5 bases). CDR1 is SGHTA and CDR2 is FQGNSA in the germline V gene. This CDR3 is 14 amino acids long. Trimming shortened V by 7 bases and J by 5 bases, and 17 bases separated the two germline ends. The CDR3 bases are TGTGCCAGCATAACACGAGGGGCCTTAACTGAAGCTTTCTTT. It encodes CASITRGALTEAFF.

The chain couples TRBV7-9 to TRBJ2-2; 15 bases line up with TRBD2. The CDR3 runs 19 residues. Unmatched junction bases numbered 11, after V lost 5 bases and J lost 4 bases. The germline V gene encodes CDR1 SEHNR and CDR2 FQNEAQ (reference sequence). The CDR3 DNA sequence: TGTGCCAGCAGCCCTCTTAGGACTAGCGGGAGGGCCTTCACCGGGGAGCTGTTTTTT. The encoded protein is CASSPLRTSGRAFTGELFF. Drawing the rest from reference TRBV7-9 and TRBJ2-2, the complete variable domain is DTGVSQNPRHKITKRGQNVTFRCDPISEHNRLYWYRQTLGQGPEFLTYFQNEAQLEKSRLLSDRFSAERPKGSFSTLEIQRTEQGDSAMYLCASSPLRTSGRAFTGELFFGEGSRLTVL.

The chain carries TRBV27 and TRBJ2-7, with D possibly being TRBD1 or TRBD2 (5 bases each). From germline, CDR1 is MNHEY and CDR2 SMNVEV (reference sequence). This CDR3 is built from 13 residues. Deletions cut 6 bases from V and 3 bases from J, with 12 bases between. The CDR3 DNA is TGTGCCAGCAGCCGGGGCGGGTTCTACGAGCAGTACTTC. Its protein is CASSRGGFYEQYF.

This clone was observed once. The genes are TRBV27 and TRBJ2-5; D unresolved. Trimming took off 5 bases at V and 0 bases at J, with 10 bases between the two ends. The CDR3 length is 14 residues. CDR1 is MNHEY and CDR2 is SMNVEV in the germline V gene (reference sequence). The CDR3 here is CASSQLLNQETQYF. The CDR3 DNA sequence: TGTGCCAGCAGTCAACTTCTGAACCAAGAGACCCAGTACTTC.

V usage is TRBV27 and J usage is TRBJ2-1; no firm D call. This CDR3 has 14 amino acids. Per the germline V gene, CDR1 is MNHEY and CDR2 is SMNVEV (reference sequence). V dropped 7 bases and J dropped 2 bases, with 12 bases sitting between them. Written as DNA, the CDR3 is TGTGCCAGCACCGGATCCCTAGCCTACAATGAGCAGTTCTTC. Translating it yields CASTGSLAYNEQFF.

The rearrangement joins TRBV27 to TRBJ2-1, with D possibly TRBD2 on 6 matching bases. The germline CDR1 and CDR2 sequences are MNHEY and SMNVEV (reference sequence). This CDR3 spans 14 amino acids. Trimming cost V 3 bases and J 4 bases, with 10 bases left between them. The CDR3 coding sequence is TGTGCCAGCAGTTTTCGGGAGAGGTACAATGAGCAGTTCTTC. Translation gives CASSFRERYNEQFF.

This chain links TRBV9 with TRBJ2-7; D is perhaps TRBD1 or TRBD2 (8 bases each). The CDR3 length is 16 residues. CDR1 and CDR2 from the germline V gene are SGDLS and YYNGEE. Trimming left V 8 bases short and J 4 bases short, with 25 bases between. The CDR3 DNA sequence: TGTGCCAGTAGGCCAGCGGGAGTCCAGGGGGCTTACGAGCAGTACTTC. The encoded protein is CASRPAGVQGAYEQYF.

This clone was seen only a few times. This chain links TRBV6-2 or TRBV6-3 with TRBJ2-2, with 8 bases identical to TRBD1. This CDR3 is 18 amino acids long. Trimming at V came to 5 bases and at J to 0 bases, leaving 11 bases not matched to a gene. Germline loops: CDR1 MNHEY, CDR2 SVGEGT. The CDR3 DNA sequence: TGTGCCAGCAGTCAAGGACAGGGACACCTCGCGAACACCGGGGAGCTGTTTTTT. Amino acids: CASSQGQGHLANTGELFF.

The CDR3 region has the DNA TGTGCCTGGAGCCTACCCGGGGGGAACACTGAAGCTTTCTTT. Protein sequence: CAWSLPGGNTEAFF. The chain couples TRBV30 to TRBJ1-1; D possibly corresponds to TRBD1 (5 bases). This CDR3 is 14 amino acids long. Trimming pared 3 bases from V and 1 base from J, leaving 12 bases between. Germline V lookup: CDR1 GTSNPN, CDR2 SVGIG (reference sequence). Combining the CDR3 with reference TRBV30 and TRBJ1-1 gives the whole variable domain SQTIHQWPATLVQPVGSPLSLECTVEGTSNPNLYWYRQAAGRGLQLLFYSVGIGQISSEVPQNLSASRPQDRQFILSSKKLLLSDSGFYLCAWSLPGGNTEAFFGQGTRLTVV.

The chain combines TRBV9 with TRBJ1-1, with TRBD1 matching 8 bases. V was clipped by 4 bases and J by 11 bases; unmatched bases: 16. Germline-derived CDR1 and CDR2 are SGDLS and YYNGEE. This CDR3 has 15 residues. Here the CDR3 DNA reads TGTGCCAGCAGCTCCCCGACAACAACAGGGGGTTTGGCTTTCTTT. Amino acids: CASSSPTTTGGLAFF.